What follows describes a single T cell receptor (beta chain). CDR3 length: 15 amino acids. The ends lost 1 base at V and 4 bases at J; junction bases unmatched: 3. CDR1 LGHDT and CDR2 YNNKEL come from the germline V gene (reference sequence). Everyone who took part was roughly 18 to 89 years old, and they came from some 23 US areas. Original analysis: Amplification from reference gene primers served as the basis for estimated nucleated cell counts. Sequencing was performed with immunoSEQ multiplex PCR; in TCRdb, only in-frame clones are kept and a portion is missing. V and J calls and clone size are those listed in that table; D and trimming were worked out from the DNA. The data hold roughly 250,000 clones, with more than 70% observed a single time. These data are taken from a study of blood T cell repertoires in COVID-19. About the research overall: The United States, Italy and Spain supplied acute and convalescent COVID-19 samples. Sources were T cells, B-cell-depleted T cells, or PBMCs; the material itself was cDNA or gDNA.

This clonotype was sampled from a woman aged 40 to 50 with acute COVID-19. Material: PBMCs or T cells enriched from blood (not recorded which). The J gene is TRBJ2-5, the V gene TRBV3-1 (or the pseudogene TRBV3-2), with 10 bases matching TRBD2. Here the CDR3 reads CASSQGLAGAETQYF. CDR3 DNA: TGTGCCAGCAGCCAAGGCCTAGCGGGAGCAGAGACCCAGTACTTC.